Each of the 17 T cell receptor beta chains below was sequenced from the same sample in a study of CD8 T cells in ankylosing spondylitis. TCRdb reprocessed the 5' RACE reads with MiXCR, giving one entry per CDR3 protein. The table includes about 350,000 distinct CDR3 sequences, approximately 20% detected once. The sample taken for sequencing was blood, either unsorted or a sorted T cell fraction (not recorded which). The receptors shown here come from a male donor with ankylosing spondylitis or in good health (not recorded which).

The chain combines TRBV12-3 or TRBV12-4 with TRBJ2-5; the D is unclear. The CDR3 extends over 15 amino acids. Trimming cost V 5 bases and J 4 bases, with 17 bases left between them. CDR3 region: CASSAGPLRRETQYF. CDR3 nucleotides: TGTGCCAGCAGTGCCGGGCCCTTAAGGCGAGAGACCCAGTACTTC.

This clonotype was observed a handful of times. The CDR3 spells CAWSAWDRINEQYF. As DNA, the CDR3 is TGTGCCTGGAGTGCTTGGGACAGGATAAACGAGCAGTACTTC. The rearrangement links TRBV30 to TRBJ2-7; 8 bases agree with TRBD1. CDR3 length: 14 amino acids. From germline, CDR1 is GTSNPN and CDR2 SVGIG (reference sequence). V shed 1 base, J shed 5 bases, and the junction held 7 bases outside the gene matches.

At least ten counts were recorded for this clonotype. CDR3 nucleotides: TGTGCCAGCAGCTTCGAGGGGAAATCCCACGAGCAGTACTTC. This sequence encodes CASSFEGKSHEQYF. V gene TRBV7-9 combines with J gene TRBJ2-7; D is perhaps TRBD1 or TRBD2 (5 bases each). This CDR3 is 14 amino acids long. The germline CDR1 and CDR2 sequences are SEHNR and FQNEAQ (reference sequence). V was clipped by 3 bases and J by 5 bases, with 14 bases between them.

This clonotype has a handful of counts. The V and J genes are TRBV6-5 and TRBJ2-1; 7 bases are a match to TRBD2. Trimming at V came to 2 bases and at J to 7 bases, leaving 5 bases not matched to a gene. Germline lookup yields CDR1 MNHEY and CDR2 SVGAGI. CDR3 size: 14 residues. The CDR3 DNA follows: TGTGCCAGCAGTTACACCGGGGGGAATAATGAGCAGTTCTTC. Encoded protein: CASSYTGGNNEQFF.

This clonotype was picked up many times. The V call is TRBV5-6, the J call TRBJ1-2; possible D gene TRBD1, 5 bases. This CDR3 has 14 amino acids. Germline-derived CDR1 and CDR2 are SGHDT and YYEEEE. The V and J ends lost 0 bases and 1 base respectively, with 7 bases between them. CDR3: CASSLAGGNYGYTF. The CDR3 bases are TGTGCCAGCAGCTTGGCCGGGGGTAACTATGGCTACACCTTC.

This clonotype has only one observation. The chain recombines TRBV7-9 with TRBJ2-5; 10 bases fit TRBD2. The CDR3 has 16 residues. The ends lost 5 bases at V and 1 base at J; junction bases unmatched: 7. CDR1 and CDR2 from the germline V gene are SEHNR and FQNEAQ (reference sequence). The CDR3 DNA reads as TGTGCCAGCAGCCCCTCTAGCGGGGGCTTCCAAGAGACCCAGTACTTC. Encoded protein: CASSPSSGGFQETQYF. Full variable domain (outside the CDR3, taken from reference TRBV7-9 and TRBJ2-5): DTGVSQNPRHKITKRGQNVTFRCDPISEHNRLYWYRQTLGQGPEFLTYFQNEAQLEKSRLLSDRFSAERPKGSFSTLEIQRTEQGDSAMYLCASSPSSGGFQETQYFGPGTRLLVL.

J is TRBJ2-1 and V is TRBV7-8; perhaps TRBD2 as D (7 bases). The CDR3 totals 15 residues. Germline-derived CDR1 and CDR2 are SGHVS and FQNEAQ. Trimming took 5 bases from V and 3 from J, leaving 14 bases between them. The CDR3 sequence: CASSMGGLIYNEQFF. The CDR3 DNA sequence: TGTGCCAGCAGCATGGGGGGGCTCATCTACAATGAGCAGTTCTTC.

This clonotype was seen a few times. This sequence joins TRBV12-3 or TRBV12-4 and TRBJ2-1; D unresolved. V lost 5 bases and J lost 8, with 16 bases in between. This CDR3 is 14 amino acids long. Here the CDR3 reads CASSPSGPRDEQFF. The DNA of the CDR3 is TGTGCCAGCAGTCCATCGGGTCCTAGGGATGAGCAGTTCTTC.

The chain has TRBV28 and TRBJ2-5; D might be TRBD1 (6 bases). This CDR3 has 14 residues. Trimming took off 4 bases at V and 1 base at J, with 10 bases between the two ends. Germline V gene lookup returns CDR1 MDHEN and CDR2 SYDVKM. The CDR3 DNA is TGTGCCAGCAGTTCAGGACAGTTCCAAGAGACCCAGTACTTC. It encodes CASSSGQFQETQYF.

The genes are TRBV29-1 and TRBJ2-7, with TRBD2 matching 8 bases. Germline V gene lookup returns CDR1 SQVTM and CDR2 ANQGSEA. The V and J ends lost 0 bases and 9 bases, in that order; junction bases with no gene match: 1. The CDR3 contains 11 residues. DNA of the CDR3: TGCAGCGTTGAAGACGGGACTAGGCAGTACTTC. It encodes CSVEDGTRQYF.

The rearrangement joins TRBV9 to TRBJ2-1; D unresolved. The CDR3 is 13 amino acids. V lost 4 bases and J 9 bases, leaving 14 bases between the germline ends. From germline, CDR1 is SGDLS and CDR2 YYNGEE. In DNA, the CDR3 is TGTGCCAGCAGCCCCTGGGGTCAGAGTGAGCAGTTCTTC. Translating it yields CASSPWGQSEQFF.

This clonotype showed up just a few times. The chain recombines TRBV7-9 with TRBJ1-1; 10 nucleotides line up with TRBD1. Trimming at V came to 5 bases and at J to 5 bases, leaving 5 bases not matched to a gene. Germline lookup yields CDR1 SEHNR and CDR2 FQNEAQ (reference sequence). This CDR3 contains 14 residues. The CDR3 DNA is TGTGCCAGCAGCAGCCGGGACAGGGGAACTGAAGCTTTCTTT. This translates into CASSSRDRGTEAFF.

The chain has TRBV6-6 and TRBJ2-7, with D possibly being TRBD1 or TRBD2 (6 bases each). Germline V gene data show CDR1 as MNHNY and CDR2 as SVGAGI (reference sequence). The CDR3 length is 13 residues. Trimming shortened V by 2 bases and J by 6 bases, and 11 bases separated the two germline ends. The CDR3 DNA sequence: TGTGCCAGCAGTTACATACAGGGAGGCGAGCAGTACTTC. Its protein product is CASSYIQGGEQYF.

The chain carries TRBV2 and TRBJ2-1; 8 bases agree with TRBD1. Looked up from germline, CDR1 is SNHLY and CDR2 is FYNNEI. CDR3 length: 14 amino acids. Germline trimming cut 8 bases from V and 5 bases from J; bases unmatched to any gene: 8. The CDR3 DNA reads TGTGCCAGCTCCGCCGGGACAGGTGACAATGAGCAGTTCTTC. Its protein product is CASSAGTGDNEQFF.

There are a few counts of this clonotype. This chain joins TRBV5-5 and TRBJ2-7; TRBD1 might be the D (6 bases). The V end lost 0 bases, the J end lost 3 bases, and 13 bases lay between the germline ends. This CDR3 is built from 15 residues. CDR1 is SGHKS, CDR2 YYEKEE, per germline (reference sequence). The CDR3 reads CASSLAGGGSYEQYF. CDR3 bases: TGTGCCAGCAGCTTGGCCGGTGGGGGCAGCTACGAGCAGTACTTC.

This clonotype has only a few counts. V is TRBV7-3 and J is TRBJ2-1; TRBD2 matches at 7 bases. V shed 5 bases and J 8 bases; nucleotides not matched to a gene: 6. In germline, CDR1 is SGHTA, CDR2 FQGTGA. The CDR3 loop spans 13 amino acids. The CDR3 DNA sequence: TGTGCCAGCAGCCCAAGTGGGGGGGATGAGCAGTTCTTC. Its protein product is CASSPSGGDEQFF.

The CDR3 DNA is TGTGCCAGCAGCCGAAGGACAGGGATGGAGACCCAGTACTTC. Translating it yields CASSRRTGMETQYF. The chain carries TRBV14 and TRBJ2-5, with 8 nucleotides matching TRBD1. The CDR3 runs 14 residues. The V segment lost 4 bases and the J segment 5 bases; nucleotides outside the gene matches: 6. The germline gives CDR1 SGHDN, CDR2 FVKESK.